These 9 T cell receptor beta chains share one sample of origin, sequenced in a study of cytomegalovirus exposure and HLA in healthy donors. TCRdb keeps only in-frame clones here, not all; method: immunoSEQ multiplex PCR. The table includes 60,000 to 80,000 clones, roughly 93% detected once. The sequenced sample consisted of PBMCs. The receptor set was obtained from a woman under 30 in good health and CMV-seropositive.

This chain connects TRBV6-1 to TRBJ1-2, with D tentatively TRBD1 (5 bases). Germline CDR1 MNHNS, CDR2 SASEGT. The CDR3 has 15 amino acids. The ends were cut back, 1 base at V and 5 bases at J, with 14 bases in the middle. In DNA form, the CDR3 reads TGTGCCAGCAGTGAAGGATTGGGGGGGTGGTATGGCTACACCTTC. Translation: CASSEGLGGWYGYTF.

The chain carries TRBV9 and TRBJ1-1; no clear D gene. There are 13 residues in the CDR3. Trimming left V 0 bases short and J 0 bases short, with 3 bases between. The germline gives CDR1 SGDLS, CDR2 YYNGEE. CDR3 in amino acids: CASSVVLNTEAFF. The CDR3 bases are TGTGCCAGCAGCGTAGTCTTGAACACTGAAGCTTTCTTT.

This rearrangement joins TRBV6-1 to TRBJ1-1; D remains ambiguous. This CDR3 is 15 amino acids long. Germline V gene sequence: CDR1 MNHNS, CDR2 SASEGT. V was cut by 1 base and J by 5 bases, with 14 bases left in between. The CDR3 DNA is TGTGCCAGCAGTGAAGAGGTATCGGGCGGGACTGAAGCTTTCTTT. Translating gives CASSEEVSGGTEAFF.

The rearrangement links TRBV6-6 to TRBJ1-4, with TRBD1 identical over 8 bases. V lost 4 bases, J lost 11 bases, and 9 bases stayed unmatched. Germline V gene lookup returns CDR1 MNHNY and CDR2 SVGAGI (reference sequence). This CDR3 comprises 14 residues. CDR3 DNA: TGTGCCAGCAGTTCCCGGGACAGGATGTCGAAACTGTTTTTT. Residues: CASSSRDRMSKLFF.

This clone was seen a single time. CDR3 bases: TGTGCCAGTAGTATAACGGGGTCCGCCTACGAGCAGTACTTC. Amino acid sequence: CASSITGSAYEQYF. The chain combines TRBV19 with TRBJ2-7; tentatively, D is TRBD2 (5 bases). The CDR3 is made up of 14 amino acids. CDR1 LNHDA and CDR2 SQIVND come from the germline V gene (reference sequence). Trimming left V 2 bases short and J 2 bases short, with 10 bases between.

In its sample, this clone was seen a few times. CDR3 DNA sequence: TGTGCCAGCAGTTCCCCCGCGACTAGCGGGGGGAGAAATGAGCAGTTCTTC. Its translation is CASSSPATSGGRNEQFF. J is TRBJ2-1 and V is TRBV27; the match to TRBD2 covers 13 bases. With 4 bases clipped from V and 7 bases from J, the junction kept 10 bases outside the gene matches. This CDR3 region has 17 residues. Germline assignment: CDR1 MNHEY and CDR2 SMNVEV (reference sequence).

The chain recombines TRBV29-1 with TRBJ1-1; 9 positions agree with TRBD1. The CDR3 runs to 12 residues. V lost 6 bases to trimming and J lost 5 bases; unmatched junction nucleotides: 4. CDR1 SQVTM and CDR2 ANQGSEA come from the germline V gene. DNA for the CDR3: TGCAGCGTCTCACAGGGGGCGACTGAAGCTTTCTTT. Its translation: CSVSQGATEAFF.

This clone was found a few times. This chain joins TRBV6-4 and TRBJ1-5; TRBD1 matches at 7 bases. Germline lookup yields CDR1 MRHNA and CDR2 SNTAGT. The CDR3 covers 19 residues. V was pared by 2 bases and J by 0 bases, with 13 bases of the junction left unmatched. This CDR3 reads CASSDPDRFSQYSNQPQHF. The CDR3 nucleotides read TGTGCCAGCAGTGACCCGGACAGGTTTTCCCAATATAGCAATCAGCCCCAGCATTTT.

Here the CDR3 DNA reads TGTGCCAGCAGCCAAGGACAGGGGGCTGGGGAGACCCAGTACTTC. Amino acids: CASSQGQGAGETQYF. V and J are TRBV5-8 and TRBJ2-5; 11 bases map to TRBD1. Germline CDR1 is SGHTS and CDR2 is YDEGEE. Germline trimming cut 4 bases from V and 5 bases from J; bases unmatched to any gene: 7. This CDR3 region has 15 residues.